What follows are 27 T cell receptor beta chains derived from one specimen sequenced in a study of glioma-infiltrating T cells after dendritic cell vaccination. Libraries were prepared by immunoSEQ multiplex PCR; TCRdb keeps only in-frame clonotypes and omits some of them. The sample records under 130,000 clones, roughly 80% being singletons. Specimen: blood, collected before dendritic cell vaccination. The receptors originated from a human donor with glioblastoma.

In this sample, this clone turned up once. The J gene is TRBJ2-3, the V gene TRBV15, with D tentatively TRBD1 (6 bases). The germline gives CDR1 LNHNV, CDR2 YYDKDF (reference sequence). The CDR3 length is 14 residues. V dropped 7 bases and J dropped 6 bases, with 17 bases sitting between them. The CDR3 coding sequence is TGTGCCACCACGGACAGCCCCCAACGGGATACGCAGTATTTT. It specifies CATTDSPQRDTQYF.

This chain joins TRBV5-1 and TRBJ1-3, with 12 bases that match TRBD1. The junction had 7 bases not matched to a gene; V was cut back by 5 bases and J by 4 bases. The CDR3 extends over 16 amino acids. From germline, CDR1 is SGHRS and CDR2 YFSETQ. The CDR3 protein is CASSSGTGGSGNTIYF. As DNA, the CDR3 is TGCGCCAGCAGTTCTGGGACAGGGGGCTCCGGAAACACCATATATTTT. Complete variable domain (other parts from reference TRBV5-1 and TRBJ1-3): KAGVTQTPRYLIKTRGQQVTLSCSPISGHRSVSWYQQTPGQGLQFLFEYFSETQRNKGNFPGRFSGRQFSNSRSEMNVSTLELGDSALYLCASSSGTGGSGNTIYFGEGSWLTVV.

This sequence joins TRBV5-1 and TRBJ2-7, with TRBD2 identical over 7 bases. This CDR3 has 16 amino acids. Germline V CDR1 and CDR2: SGHRS, YFSETQ. The ends lost 1 base at V and 1 base at J; junction bases unmatched: 8. Here the CDR3 reads CASSLSFSGASYEQYF. CDR3 in DNA: TGCGCCAGCAGCTTGTCTTTCAGCGGGGCATCCTACGAGCAGTACTTC.

DNA for the CDR3: TGCGCCAGCAGCCTCAGACTAGCGGGAAGCTCCTACGAGCAGTACTTC. Residues: CASSLRLAGSSYEQYF. V usage is TRBV4-1 and J usage is TRBJ2-5; 11 bases line up with TRBD2. With the DNA end fitting TRBJ2-7 better, the J assignment may be wrong. The germline V gene encodes CDR1 MGHRA and CDR2 YSYEKL. The CDR3 is made up of 16 amino acids.

The chain is built from TRBV6-1 and TRBJ2-1; perhaps TRBD1 as D (5 bases). Germline assignment: CDR1 MNHNS and CDR2 SASEGT. This CDR3 spans 14 amino acids. The V and J ends lost 10 bases and 3 bases respectively, with 16 bases between them. The CDR3 sequence: CATESRGFYNEQFF. CDR3 sequence (DNA): TGTGCCACCGAGTCAAGGGGATTCTACAATGAGCAGTTCTTC.

The V call is TRBV10-1, the J call TRBJ2-3, with 7 bases lining up with TRBD2. Germline values: CDR1 WNHNN, CDR2 SYGVQD (reference sequence). The CDR3 is 16 residues long. V trimming: 6 bases; J trimming: 4 bases; junction bases outside the gene matches: 13. CDR3 DNA: TGCGCCAGCAGCCTGGTGGGGGGGGGTTCCCCAGATACGCAGTATTTT. Translating it yields CASSLVGGGSPDTQYF.

The V gene is TRBV5-5, the J gene TRBJ2-2; perhaps TRBD1 as D (5 bases). Germline values: CDR1 SGHKS, CDR2 YYEKEE (reference sequence). The CDR3 runs 17 residues. Deletions cut 0 bases from V and 2 bases from J, with 14 bases between. CDR3 sequence (DNA): TGTGCCAGCAGCTTGGCTCGCGCAGGGCTTAACACCGGGGAGCTGTTTTTT. It encodes CASSLARAGLNTGELFF.

The chain has TRBV7-8 and TRBJ2-5, with TRBD1 identical over 7 bases. The tail of the sequence fits TRBJ2-7 better, so the J call may be wrong. Germline V gives CDR1 SGHVS, CDR2 FQNEAQ. The CDR3 contains 14 residues. The CDR3 here is CASSFYRGHGEQYF. The CDR3 DNA reads TGTGCCAGCAGCTTTTACAGGGGCCACGGCGAGCAGTACTTC.

DNA for the CDR3: TGTGCCAGCAGCGTAGGTCCGGAGGTGGTCAGCACTGAAGCTTTCTTT. Translation: CASSVGPEVVSTEAFF. This chain joins TRBV9 and TRBJ1-1; unclear D gene. This CDR3 has 16 residues. V lost 0 bases, J lost 4 bases, and 16 bases lay in between. Germline CDR1 and CDR2: SGDLS and YYNGEE.

The chain carries TRBV18 and TRBJ2-7; unclear D gene. This CDR3 contains 13 residues. V was clipped by 8 bases and J by 3 bases, with 14 bases between them. CDR1 KGHSH and CDR2 LQKENI come from the germline V gene. The CDR3 spells CASSSRQDYEQYF. Here the CDR3 DNA reads TGTGCCAGCAGCTCTCGCCAAGACTACGAGCAGTACTTC.

The rearrangement uses TRBV27 and TRBJ1-4; D unclear. Trimming left V 7 bases short and J 6 bases short, with 15 bases between. In germline, CDR1 is MNHEY, CDR2 SMNVEV (reference sequence). The CDR3 runs to 14 residues. The CDR3 nucleotides are TGTGCCAGCACCAGGAGCGGGCCACATGAAAAACTGTTTTTT. It is translated as CASTRSGPHEKLFF. Complete variable domain (other parts from reference TRBV27 and TRBJ1-4): EAQVTQNPRYLITVTGKKLTVTCSQNMNHEYMSWYRQDPGLGLRQIYYSMNVEVTDKGDVPEGYKVSRKEKRNFPLILESPSPNQTSLYFCASTRSGPHEKLFFGSGTQLSVL.

V usage is TRBV5-1 and J usage is TRBJ2-7; 9 nucleotides line up with TRBD2. The trim removed 4 bases at V and 0 bases at J, leaving 2 bases unmatched. Germline CDR1 SGHRS, CDR2 YFSETQ. The CDR3 is 14 amino acids. The CDR3 reads CASSRTSDSYEQYF. The DNA of the CDR3 is TGCGCCAGCAGCAGGACTAGCGACTCCTACGAGCAGTACTTC.

The chain is built from TRBV30 and TRBJ2-1; D is uncertain. V was trimmed by 8 bases and J by 3 bases, leaving 8 bases between them. Germline-derived CDR1 and CDR2 are GTSNPN and SVGIG (reference sequence). CDR3 length: 11 residues. The CDR3, as DNA: TGTGCCGCGACAAACTACAATGAGCAGTTCTTC. Translation: CAATNYNEQFF.

This chain links TRBV4-2 with TRBJ2-5; weak D call: TRBD2 (5 bases). The CDR3 loop spans 15 amino acids. Trimming removed 0 bases from V and 5 bases from J, with 13 bases in between. The germline V gene encodes CDR1 LGHNA and CDR2 YNFKEQ. CDR3 sequence reads: CASSQDSGVRETQYF. Written as DNA, the CDR3 is TGTGCCAGCAGCCAAGACTCCGGGGTCCGGGAGACCCAGTACTTC.

The CDR3: CASSSNTGELFF. The CDR3 coding sequence is TGTGCCAGCAGCTCTAACACCGGGGAGCTGTTTTTT. J is TRBJ2-2 and V is TRBV7-6; D unresolved. Germline CDR1 reads SGHVS; CDR2 reads FNYEAQ. This CDR3 contains 12 residues. V was pared by 4 bases and J by 2 bases, with 2 bases between.

This chain uses TRBV4-2 with TRBJ2-5, with D tentatively TRBD2 (5 bases). The last part of the DNA fits TRBJ2-7 better; the J call may be wrong. The CDR3 is 16 amino acids. Germline CDR1 and CDR2: LGHNA and YNFKEQ. In nucleotides, the CDR3 is TGTGCCAGCAGCCAAGATAGAGGGCCAGGTTCCTACGAGCAGTACTTC. Translation gives CASSQDRGPGSYEQYF.

This clone appeared once. The chain combines TRBV5-1 with TRBJ1-2, with TRBD1 identical over 7 bases. The germline V gene has CDR1 SGHRS and CDR2 YFSETQ. V dropped 4 bases and J dropped 6; count of bases not matched to a gene: 6. The CDR3 is made up of 13 amino acids. CDR3 loop: CASSVTGRNGYTF. The CDR3 DNA follows: TGCGCCAGCAGCGTGACAGGGAGGAATGGCTACACCTTC.

The rearrangement uses TRBV5-1 and TRBJ1-1; no reliable D call. Germline V gene sequence: CDR1 SGHRS, CDR2 YFSETQ. This CDR3 spans 13 amino acids. V was clipped by 4 bases and J by 8 bases, with 15 bases between them. The CDR3 DNA reads as TGCGCCAGCAGCCCAACTGGTTGGGCCGAAGCTTTCTTT. The encoded protein is CASSPTGWAEAFF.

The chain recombines TRBV5-1 with TRBJ2-5, with TRBD2 matching over 7 bases. Germline V gives CDR1 SGHRS, CDR2 YFSETQ. V lost 0 bases, J lost 5 bases, and 7 bases stayed unmatched. CDR3 length: 15 residues. CDR3 bases: TGCGCCAGCAGCTTGGAGGGGAGGGAGTGGGAGACCCAGTACTTC. It is translated as CASSLEGREWETQYF. The whole variable domain, remainder taken from reference TRBV5-1 and TRBJ2-5, is KAGVTQTPRYLIKTRGQQVTLSCSPISGHRSVSWYQQTPGQGLQFLFEYFSETQRNKGNFPGRFSGRQFSNSRSEMNVSTLELGDSALYLCASSLEGREWETQYFGPGTRLLVL.

About this clone: Other nucleotide sequences from this sample produce the same CDR3. V is TRBV7-2 and J is TRBJ1-2, with D possibly being TRBD1 (5 bases). The ends were cut back, 4 bases at V and 4 bases at J, with 16 bases in the middle. Per the germline V gene, CDR1 is SGHTA and CDR2 is FQGNSA. The CDR3 totals 15 residues. The CDR3 reads CASSYSGGSAYGYTF. CDR3 DNA sequence: TGTGCCAGCAGCTACTCCGGGGGGAGCGCCTATGGCTACACCTTC.

V is TRBV11-2 and J is TRBJ2-5; 11 bases align to TRBD2. The V gene end was trimmed by 5 bases and the J gene end by 2 bases; junction bases not matched to a gene: 4. The CDR3 totals 15 residues. Germline V gene lookup returns CDR1 SGHAT and CDR2 FQNNGV. The CDR3 spells CASSRSGGVQETQYF. The CDR3 region has the DNA TGTGCCAGCAGCCGTAGCGGGGGGGTTCAAGAGACCCAGTACTTC.

The genes are TRBV11-3 and TRBJ2-7, with a weak D call TRBD1 (5 bases). The length of the CDR3 is 14 residues. Trimming shortened V by 2 bases and J by 6 bases, and 14 bases separated the two germline ends. Germline CDR1 reads SGHNT; CDR2 reads YENEEA. CDR3 sequence reads: CASSLFGAPGEQYF. The CDR3 bases are TGTGCCAGCAGCTTATTTGGGGCGCCGGGCGAGCAGTACTTC.

The chain couples TRBV7-8 to TRBJ1-5, with D possibly matching TRBD1 (6 bases). Germline values: CDR1 SGHVS, CDR2 FQNEAQ. CDR3 size: 19 residues. V was cut by 5 bases and J by 1 base, with 24 bases left in between. The CDR3 region has the DNA TGTGCCAGCAGCAGCCCCCGGGACACCCCGGTCTTAAGCAATCAGCCCCAGCATTTT. This translates into CASSSPRDTPVLSNQPQHF. Using reference TRBV7-8 and TRBJ1-5 for the parts outside the CDR3, the full variable domain is GAGVSQSPRYKVAKRGQDVALRCDPISGHVSLFWYQQALGQGPEFLTYFQNEAQLDKSGLPSDRFFAERPEGSVSTLKIQRTQQEDSAVYLCASSSPRDTPVLSNQPQHFGDGTRLSIL.

The CDR3: CASSLGGQWTEAFF. In DNA, the CDR3 is TGTGCCAGCAGCTTGGGTGGCCAGTGGACTGAAGCTTTCTTT. V is TRBV5-5 and J is TRBJ1-1; D gene uncertain. Germline CDR1 reads SGHKS; CDR2 reads YYEKEE (reference sequence). V dropped 0 bases and J dropped 5 bases, with 11 bases sitting between them. The CDR3 is 14 amino acids.

This chain joins TRBV7-2 and TRBJ2-3; 10 nucleotides line up with TRBD2. V was pared by 0 bases and J by 4 bases, with 4 bases of the junction left unmatched. Germline V gives CDR1 SGHTA, CDR2 FQGNSA. There are 16 residues in the CDR3. The CDR3 region has the DNA TGTGCCAGCAGCTTAGCTTCGAGCGGGGGGGCAGATACGCAGTATTTT. Protein product: CASSLASSGGADTQYF.

V is TRBV5-1 and J is TRBJ1-4, with D possibly TRBD1 on 6 matching bases. Germline V gene data show CDR1 as SGHRS and CDR2 as YFSETQ. CDR3 length: 14 residues. Trimming left V 2 bases short and J 8 bases short, with 13 bases between. The CDR3 sequence: CASSFGGRGEKLFF. Here the CDR3 DNA reads TGCGCCAGCAGCTTTGGGGGAAGGGGGGAAAAACTGTTTTTT.

The chain links TRBV7-9 to TRBJ2-5; TRBD1 might be the D (5 bases). Near its end, the DNA agrees better with TRBJ2-7, so the J call may be wrong. Germline lookup yields CDR1 SEHNR and CDR2 FQNEAQ (reference sequence). This CDR3 spans 15 amino acids. The CDR3 DNA reads as TGTGCCAGCAGCTTAGGGACAAGACACTCCTACGAGCAGTACTTC. Protein product: CASSLGTRHSYEQYF.